This entry concerns a single TCR beta chain. Profiling relied on immunoSEQ multiplex PCR, and the TCRdb table lists in-frame clones only, not all of them. The table has under 300,000 clones, more than 75% seen once. The data were taken from a study of blood T cell repertoires in COVID-19. For the study at large: Acute-phase and convalescent COVID-19 samples originated in the United States, Italy and Spain. T cells, B-cell-depleted T cells, or PBMCs provided the cDNA or gDNA that served as material.

The CDR3 runs 16 residues. V lost 5 bases to trimming and J lost 8 bases; unmatched junction nucleotides: 14. Germline V gene sequence: CDR1 MDHEN, CDR2 SYDVKM. The sequence came from a man older than 75 with acute or convalescent COVID-19. The chain carries TRBV28 and TRBJ1-4; the match to TRBD1 covers 7 bases. Material for sequencing was peripheral blood. The CDR3 bases are TGTGCCAGCAGTCCAGGGGGATCCTCTTTATGGGAAAAACTGTTTTTT. Its translation: CASSPGGSSLWEKLFF.